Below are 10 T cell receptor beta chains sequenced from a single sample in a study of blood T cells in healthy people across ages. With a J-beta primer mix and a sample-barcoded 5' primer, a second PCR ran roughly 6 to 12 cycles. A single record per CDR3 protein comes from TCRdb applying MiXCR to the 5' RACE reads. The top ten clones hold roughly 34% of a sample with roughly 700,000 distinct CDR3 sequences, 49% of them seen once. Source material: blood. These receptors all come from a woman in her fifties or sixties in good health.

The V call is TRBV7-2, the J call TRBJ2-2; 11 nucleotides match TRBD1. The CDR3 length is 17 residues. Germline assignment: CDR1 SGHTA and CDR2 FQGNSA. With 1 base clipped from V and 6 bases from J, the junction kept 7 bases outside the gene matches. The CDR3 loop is CASSLVSGTGGPGELFF. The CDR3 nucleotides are TGTGCCAGCAGCTTAGTATCCGGGACAGGGGGTCCCGGGGAGCTGTTTTTT.

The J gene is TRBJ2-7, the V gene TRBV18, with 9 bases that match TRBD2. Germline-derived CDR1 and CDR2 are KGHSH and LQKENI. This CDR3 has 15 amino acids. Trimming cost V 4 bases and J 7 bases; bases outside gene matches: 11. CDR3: CASSRLREGVWEQYF. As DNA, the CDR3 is TGTGCCAGCTCACGGCTGCGGGAGGGCGTCTGGGAGCAGTACTTC.

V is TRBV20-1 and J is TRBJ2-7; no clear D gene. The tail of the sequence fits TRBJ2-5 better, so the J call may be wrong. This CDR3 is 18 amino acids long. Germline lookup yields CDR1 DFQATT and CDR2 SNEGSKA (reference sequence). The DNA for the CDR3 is TGCAGTGCTAGAGATTATCGGACCGACCTAGGATTACAAGAGACCCAGTACTTC. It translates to CSARDYRTDLGLQETQYF.

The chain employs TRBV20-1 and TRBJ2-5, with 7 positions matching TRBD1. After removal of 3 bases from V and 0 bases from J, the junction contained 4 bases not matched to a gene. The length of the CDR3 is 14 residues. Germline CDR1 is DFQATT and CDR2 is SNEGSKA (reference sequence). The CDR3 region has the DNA TGCAGTGCTAGGGGACAGTACAACCAAGAGACCCAGTACTTC. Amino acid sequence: CSARGQYNQETQYF.

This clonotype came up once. The chain's CDR3 is CSVVIPGLAGGLRNEQFF. The CDR3, as DNA: TGCAGCGTAGTAATCCCGGGACTAGCGGGAGGGTTGAGGAATGAGCAGTTCTTC. The rearrangement joins TRBV29-1 to TRBJ2-1; TRBD2 matches 16 bases. CDR1 and CDR2 from the germline V gene are SQVTM and ANQGSEA. The J segment lost 7 bases and the V segment lost 6 bases, leaving 15 bases of the junction unmatched. The CDR3 loop spans 18 amino acids.

The CDR3 is CASSQVLAATPRGELFF. CDR3 coding DNA: TGCGCCAGCAGCCAGGTCTTAGCGGCTACACCTCGGGGGGAGCTGTTTTTT. The V and J genes are TRBV4-3 and TRBJ2-2, with a weak D call TRBD2 (6 bases). The germline V and J ends were trimmed by 3 bases and 8 bases, with 22 bases remaining between them. Germline assignment: CDR1 LGHNA and CDR2 YSLEER. The CDR3 runs to 17 residues.

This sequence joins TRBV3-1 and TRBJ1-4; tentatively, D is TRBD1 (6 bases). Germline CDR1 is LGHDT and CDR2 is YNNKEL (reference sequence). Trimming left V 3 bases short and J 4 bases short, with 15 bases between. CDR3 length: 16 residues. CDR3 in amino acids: CASSQGHPGINEKLFF. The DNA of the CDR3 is TGTGCCAGCAGCCAGGGACATCCAGGAATTAATGAAAAACTGTTTTTT.

The CDR3 spells CASSGGQGGYEQYF. The CDR3 DNA is TGCGCCAGCAGCGGCGGACAGGGAGGCTACGAGCAGTACTTC. This chain links TRBV5-1 with TRBJ2-7; TRBD1 matches at 8 bases. The V gene end was trimmed by 4 bases and the J gene end by 3 bases; junction bases not matched to a gene: 6. CDR1 and CDR2 from the germline V gene are SGHRS and YFSETQ. There are 14 residues in the CDR3.

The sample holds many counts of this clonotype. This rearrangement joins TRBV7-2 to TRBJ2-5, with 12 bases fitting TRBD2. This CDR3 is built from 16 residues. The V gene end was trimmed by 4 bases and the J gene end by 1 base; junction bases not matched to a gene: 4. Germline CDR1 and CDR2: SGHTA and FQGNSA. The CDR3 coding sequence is TGTGCCAGCAGCTCTCGACTAGCGGGAGCCCAAGAGACCCAGTACTTC. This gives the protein CASSSRLAGAQETQYF.

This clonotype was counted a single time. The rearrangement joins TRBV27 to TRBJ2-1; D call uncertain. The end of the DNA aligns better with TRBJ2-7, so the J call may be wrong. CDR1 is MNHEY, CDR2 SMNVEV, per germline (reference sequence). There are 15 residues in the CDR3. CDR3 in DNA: TGTGCCAGCAGCCCAGACACAAGCTCCTGCAATGAGCAGTACTTC. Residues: CASSPDTSSCNEQYF.